The clone carrying this TCR beta chain was detected only once. This sample stems from a study of technical replicates of blood from a few donors. CDR3 length: 16 residues. TCRdb's table, derived via immunoSEQ multiplex PCR, lists solely in-frame clones and lacks some. The profile shows tens of thousands of clones, 75% to 90% of them singletons. Input material: PBMCs. V usage is TRBV21-1 and J usage is TRBJ1-2; TRBD1, the table's D call, was not compared with the DNA. TRBV21-1 is a listed pseudogene. The origin of this receptor is a human donor in good health. Some clones in this sample may be carry-over from other donors' samples. CDR3 sequence reads: CASSKVWGQNSYGYTF. The DNA of the CDR3 is TGTGCCAGCAGCAAAGTTTGGGGGCAGAACTCCTATGGCTACACCTTC.